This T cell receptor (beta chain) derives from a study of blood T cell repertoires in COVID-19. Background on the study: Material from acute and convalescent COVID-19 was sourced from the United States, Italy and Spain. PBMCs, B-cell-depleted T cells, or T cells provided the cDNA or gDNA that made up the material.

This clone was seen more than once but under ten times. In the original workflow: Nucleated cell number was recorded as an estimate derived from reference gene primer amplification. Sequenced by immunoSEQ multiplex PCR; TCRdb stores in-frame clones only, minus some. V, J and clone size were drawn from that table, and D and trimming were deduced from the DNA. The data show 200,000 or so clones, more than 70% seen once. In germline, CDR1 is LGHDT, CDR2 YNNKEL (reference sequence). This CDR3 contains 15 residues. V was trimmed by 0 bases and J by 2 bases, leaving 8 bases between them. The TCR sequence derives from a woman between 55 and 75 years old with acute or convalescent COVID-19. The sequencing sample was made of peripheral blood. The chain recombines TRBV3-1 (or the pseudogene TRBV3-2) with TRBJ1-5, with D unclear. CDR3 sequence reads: CASSQDHSGNQPQHF. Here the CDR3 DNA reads TGTGCCAGCAGCCAAGATCATAGCGGCAATCAGCCCCAGCATTTT.